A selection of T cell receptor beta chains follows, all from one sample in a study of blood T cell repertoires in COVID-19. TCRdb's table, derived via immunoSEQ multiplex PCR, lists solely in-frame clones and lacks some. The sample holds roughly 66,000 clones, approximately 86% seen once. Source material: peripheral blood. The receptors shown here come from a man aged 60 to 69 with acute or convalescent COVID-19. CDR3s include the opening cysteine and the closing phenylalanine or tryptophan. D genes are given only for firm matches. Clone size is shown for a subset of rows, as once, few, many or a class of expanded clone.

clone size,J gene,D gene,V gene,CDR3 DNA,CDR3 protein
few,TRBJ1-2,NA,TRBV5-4,TGTGCCAGCAGAAAATTCGGGACACAAAACTATGGCTACACCTTC,CASRKFGTQNYGYTF
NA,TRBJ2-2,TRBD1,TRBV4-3,TGCGCCAGCAGCCAAGATGCCGGGACAGGGACCGGGGAGCTGTTTTTT,CASSQDAGTGTGELFF
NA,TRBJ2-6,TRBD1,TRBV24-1,TGTGCCACCAGTGGGACAGGGGGGGCCAACGTCCTGACTTTC,CATSGTGGANVLTF
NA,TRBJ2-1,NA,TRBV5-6,TGTGCCAGCAGCTTGGGGGGCCCACTAATGGGCAATGAGCAGTTCTTC,CASSLGGPLMGNEQFF
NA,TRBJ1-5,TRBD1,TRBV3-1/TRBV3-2,TGTGCCAGCAGCCAAGACAGGGGGCAGCCCCAGCATTTT,CASSQDRGQPQHF
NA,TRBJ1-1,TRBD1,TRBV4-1,TGCGCCAGCAGTCGGAATGGACAGGGGAACACTGAAGCTTTCTTT,CASSRNGQGNTEAFF
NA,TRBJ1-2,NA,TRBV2,TGTGCCAGCAGTACCCGGACAGACTATGGCTACACCTTC,CASSTRTDYGYTF
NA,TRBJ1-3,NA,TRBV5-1,TGCGCCAGCAGCTCGACAGGTCTGAAAGGAAACACCATATATTTT,CASSSTGLKGNTIYF
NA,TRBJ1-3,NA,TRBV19,TGTGCCAGTAGTACTAACGTTCACCTAGGCTCTGGAAACACCATATATTTT,CASSTNVHLGSGNTIYF
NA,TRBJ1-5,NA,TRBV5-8,TGTGCCAGCAGCTTGTACAGGCGTAATAGCAATCAGCCCCAGCATTTT,CASSLYRRNSNQPQHF
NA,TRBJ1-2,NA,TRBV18,TGTGCCAGCTCACCACAGGCTTCTCGGGACTATGGCTACACCTTC,CASSPQASRDYGYTF
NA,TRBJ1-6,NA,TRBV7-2,TGTGCCAGCAGCCCCCGGCGGGAGAATTCACCCCTCCACTTT,CASSPRRENSPLHF
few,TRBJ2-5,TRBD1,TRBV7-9,TGTGCCAGCAGCCGAGGGGACAGTGAAAAAGAGACCCAGTACTTC,CASSRGDSEKETQYF
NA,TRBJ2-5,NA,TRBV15,TGTGCCACCAGCAGAGATAGCAATAGCGGCCAAGAGACCCAGTACTTC,CATSRDSNSGQETQYF
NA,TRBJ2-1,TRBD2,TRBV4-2,TGTGCCAGCAGCCAACTCAGCGGGGGGGTCGATGAGCAGTTCTTC,CASSQLSGGVDEQFF
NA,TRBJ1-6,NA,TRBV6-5,TGTGCCAGCTGCTACCAACCTAATAATTCACCCCTCCACTTT,CASCYQPNNSPLHF
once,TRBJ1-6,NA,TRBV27,TGTGCCAGCAGTCCCCGACGGAGGGTAGATTCACCCCTCCACTTT,CASSPRRRVDSPLHF
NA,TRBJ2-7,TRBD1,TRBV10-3,TGTGCCATCAGTGACTACGGGACAGGGGTCTACGAGCAGTACTTC,CAISDYGTGVYEQYF
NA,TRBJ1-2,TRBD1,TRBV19,TGTGCCAGTAGTATGAGGACAGGGGGCTATGGCTACACCTTC,CASSMRTGGYGYTF
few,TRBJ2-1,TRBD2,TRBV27,TGTGCCAGCAGTTTAGTTAGCGGGGGCATCTACAATGAGCAGTTCTTC,CASSLVSGGIYNEQFF
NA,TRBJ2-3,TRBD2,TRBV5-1,TGCGCCAGCAGCTCCGGGACTAGCGTCGGCACAGATACGCAGTATTTT,CASSSGTSVGTDTQYF
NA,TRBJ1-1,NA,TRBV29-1,TGCAGCGCTCAAACAGGGAGAGGACCGAACACTGAAGCTTTCTTT,CSAQTGRGPNTEAFF
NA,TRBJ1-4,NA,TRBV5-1,TGCGCCAGCAGCCTACACCAGACAGGAGTCGCAACTAATGAAAAACTGTTTTTT,CASSLHQTGVATNEKLFF
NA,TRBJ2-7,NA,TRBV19,TGTGCCAGTAGTACCTTCTCGTCCAGCTCCTACGAGCAGTACTTC,CASSTFSSSSYEQYF
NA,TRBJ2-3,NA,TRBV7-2,TGTGCCAGCAGCTTAGGGACTCAACCTTACACAGATACGCAGTATTTT,CASSLGTQPYTDTQYF
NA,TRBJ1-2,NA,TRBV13,TGTGCCAGCAGCTCACTCAGGGAACATGGCTACACCTTC,CASSSLREHGYTF
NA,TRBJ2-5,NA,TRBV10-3,TGTGCCACATGGGGGGAGGAGACCCAGTACTTC,CATWGEETQYF
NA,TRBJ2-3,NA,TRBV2,TGTGCCAGCAGCCTCGTCGGAGATACGCAGTATTTT,CASSLVGDTQYF
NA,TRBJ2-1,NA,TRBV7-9,TGTGCCAGCAGCCAGGAGGAGTTAAGGTGGTTCTTC,CASSQEELRWFF
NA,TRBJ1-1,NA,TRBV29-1,TGCAGCGTGTTCGCCCTGGCGGATGAAGCTTTCTTT,CSVFALADEAFF
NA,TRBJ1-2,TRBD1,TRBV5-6,TGTGCCAGCAGCCCCGACAGGGGTGTTCCTAACTATGGCTACACCTTC,CASSPDRGVPNYGYTF
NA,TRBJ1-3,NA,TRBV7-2,TGTGCCAGCAGCCAGGGGTCTAGTGAGGGAAACACCATATATTTT,CASSQGSSEGNTIYF
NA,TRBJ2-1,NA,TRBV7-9,TGTGCCAGCAGCTACGTGACACCCGGCTCCTACAATGAGCAGTTCTTC,CASSYVTPGSYNEQFF
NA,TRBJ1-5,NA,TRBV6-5,TGTGCCAGCAGTCCACAGGGAAATCAGCCCCAGCATTTT,CASSPQGNQPQHF
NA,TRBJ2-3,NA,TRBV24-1,TGTGCCACCAGTGCGGGTTCCGGGAGAACGCAGTATTTT,CATSAGSGRTQYF
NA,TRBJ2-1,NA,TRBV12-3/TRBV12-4,TGTGCCAGCGAGGGCCTGGGAAAGGAGCAGTTCTTC,CASEGLGKEQFF
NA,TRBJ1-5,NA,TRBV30,TGTGCCTGGAGTGGGGGCCAAAATCAGCCCCAGCATTTT,CAWSGGQNQPQHF
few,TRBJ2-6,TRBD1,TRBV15,TGTGCCACCAGCAGGGGACAGTCTGGGGCCAACGTCCTGACTTTC,CATSRGQSGANVLTF
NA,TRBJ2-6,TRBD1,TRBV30,TGTGCCTGGAGTCGGGACAGGACTAACTCTGGGGCCAACGTCCTGACTTTC,CAWSRDRTNSGANVLTF
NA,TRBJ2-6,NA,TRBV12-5,TGTGCTAGTGGTCCAGGACAGTCTGGGGCCAACGTCCTGACTTTC,CASGPGQSGANVLTF
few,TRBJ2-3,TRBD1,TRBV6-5,TGTGCCAGCTCACTGGGACAGAGCACAGATACGCAGTATTTT,CASSLGQSTDTQYF
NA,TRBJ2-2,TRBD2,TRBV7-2,TGTGCCAGCAGCACCGGGACTAGCGGGCGAAACACCGGGGAGCTGTTTTTT,CASSTGTSGRNTGELFF
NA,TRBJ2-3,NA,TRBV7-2,TGTGCCAGCAGCTTATCACGGGGGTACACAGATACGCAGTATTTT,CASSLSRGYTDTQYF